The present entry profiles one T cell receptor (beta chain) with its context. This receptor's antigen is unknown. The input lacks base qualities; no much larger clone sits a single base away. The sample belongs to a study of blood T cell repertoires in COVID-19 (TCRdb year 2020). With regard to the full study: The collaborator samples originated in the United States, Italy and Spain and spanned the acute and convalescent phases of COVID-19. The samples were drawn from two sources: the first 160 participants of the ongoing ImmuneRACE study, and 1,254 subjects contributed by 6 global collaborators. Where available, HLA class I and class II types were obtained from metadata supplied by the sample provider rather than from assay-based typing. The material from the prospective study consisted of cDNA or gDNA derived from T cells, B-cell-depleted T cells, or PBMCs. Deeply sampled blood TCRbeta repertoires from subjects exposed to, actively infected with, or recovered from COVID-19 were included in the dataset. Nearly every sample came with metadata listing a de-identified subject ID, COVID-19 status, age in years and sex. The repertoires were made available in a free public database intended to serve as a resource for research on the immune response to SARS-CoV-2.

Enrolling through a virtual design, the prospective study's participants ranged in age from about 18 to 100 years and lived across roughly 24 United States geographic areas. In the prospective study, participants were assigned to cohorts based on the clinical history participants reported in a screening survey and a study questionnaire. Exposed participants had been in contact with someone with a PCR-confirmed or clinician-diagnosed COVID-19 case within 2 weeks of study entry. Each participant in the prospective study had whole blood, serum and a nasopharyngeal or oropharyngeal swab collected by mobile phlebotomists. Participants in the prospective study had the option to provide additional blood draws and questionnaires over an approximately 2-month period. Before DNA extraction, blood samples from the prospective study were shipped at room temperature or frozen. V was cut back by 1 base and J by 10 bases, leaving a gap of 13 bases between them. CDR1 and CDR2, looked up from the germline V gene, are SGHAT and FQNNGV. The CDR3 goes from the cysteine to the phenylalanine over 13 residues. The kept DNA is CDR3 alone, 39 bases in frame from the first base.

The immunoSEQ Assay, a bias-controlled multiplex PCR, was used to amplify TCRbeta CDR3 regions from genomic DNA. The paper's data handling went like this. The number of nucleated cells in each sample was estimated by amplification of reference gene primers within the assay. To quantify the absolute abundance of each unique TCRbeta CDR3 rearrangement, sequence reads were collapsed and filtered. Productive Simpson clonality was computed per sample as the square root of Simpson's diversity index over productive rearrangements. The immuneACCESS repertoire file appears here via TCRdb, limited to in-frame rearrangements. These files lack a portion of the clones; in checked studies, under half of the deficit traces to unresolved V genes, and the cause of the others is not known. The V and J calls and the clone size are those of that table, but D and trimming were determined from the DNA. Counted in this sample were over 250,000 clones; roughly 85% of them appeared once. The top ten hold around 5% of the sample.

Overall results and qualifications from the work: How much clinical and demographic metadata was included differed by source and by participant, and the metadata was provided uncurated.

This clonotype originated in a middle-aged man who had been exposed to COVID-19. In this chain, TRBV11-2 is recombined with TRBJ1-1; the D gene is perhaps TRBD1, on 6 matching bases. The material sequenced was PBMCs or T cells enriched from blood (not recorded which). The DNA sequence is as follows: TGTGCCAGCAGCTTAGGGACAGACTCACGAGCTTTCTTT. Its translation reads: CASSLGTDSRAFF. Extended through the reference TRBV11-2 and TRBJ1-1 proteins, this CDR3 yields the full variable domain: EAGVAQSPRYKIIEKRQSVAFWCNPISGHATLYWYQQILGQGPKLLIQFQNNGVVDDSQLPKDRFSAERLKGVDSTLKIQPAKLEDSAVYLCASSLGTDSRAFFGQGTRLTVV.